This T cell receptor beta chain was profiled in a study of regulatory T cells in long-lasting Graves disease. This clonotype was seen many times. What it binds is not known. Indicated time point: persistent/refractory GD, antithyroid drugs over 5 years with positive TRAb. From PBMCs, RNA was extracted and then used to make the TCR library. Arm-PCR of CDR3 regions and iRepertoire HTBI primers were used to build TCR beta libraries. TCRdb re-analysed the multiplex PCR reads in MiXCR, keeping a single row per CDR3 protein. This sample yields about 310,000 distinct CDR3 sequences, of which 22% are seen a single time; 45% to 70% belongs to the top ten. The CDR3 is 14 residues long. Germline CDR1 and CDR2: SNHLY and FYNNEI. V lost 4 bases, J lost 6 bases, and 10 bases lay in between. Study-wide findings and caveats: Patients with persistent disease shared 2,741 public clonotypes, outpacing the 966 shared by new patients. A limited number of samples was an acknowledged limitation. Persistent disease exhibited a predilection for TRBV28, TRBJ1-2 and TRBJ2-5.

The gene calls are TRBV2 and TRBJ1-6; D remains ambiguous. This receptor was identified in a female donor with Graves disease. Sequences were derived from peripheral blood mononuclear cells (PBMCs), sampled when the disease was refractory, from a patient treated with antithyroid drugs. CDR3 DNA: TGTGCCAGCAGTGGACTGACCTTTAATTCACCCCTCCACTTT. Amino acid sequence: CASSGLTFNSPLHF. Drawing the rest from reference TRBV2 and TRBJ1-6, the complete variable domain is EPEVTQTPSHQVTQMGQEVILRCVPISNHLYFYWYRQILGQKVEFLVSFYNNEISEKSEIFDDQFSVERPDGSNFTLKIRSTKLEDSAMYFCASSGLTFNSPLHFGNGTRLTVT.